Following are 29 T cell receptor beta chains from one sample sequenced in a study of T cells in Graves' hyperthyroidism and ophthalmopathy. Amplified regions were TCR beta CDR3 sequences from RNA transcripts. Carried out on the TCR CDR3, a first-round RT-PCR used the HTBI primer set. TCRdb itself ran the multiplex PCR reads through MiXCR, one entry per CDR3 protein. The sample has 250,000 to 300,000 distinct CDR3 sequences; 13% are singletons. Sequencing was carried out using blood. These receptors were taken from a woman aged 25-40 years with Graves' hyperthyroidism that later progressed to Graves' ophthalmopathy.

This chain uses TRBV11-2 with TRBJ2-1; 7 nucleotides align to TRBD2. The CDR3 loop spans 13 amino acids. Germline assignment: CDR1 SGHAT and CDR2 FQNNGV. Losses at the gene ends were 1 base for V and 10 bases for J; bases not matched to a gene: 4. The CDR3 sequence is CASSLVGGTEQFF. The DNA for the CDR3 is TGTGCCAGCAGCTTAGTGGGGGGGACGGAGCAGTTCTTC.

This clonotype was counted ten times or more. This chain joins TRBV18 and TRBJ1-4; D is unresolved. The V end was cut by 3 bases, the J end by 8 bases, with 19 bases between. This CDR3 contains 16 residues. The germline gives CDR1 KGHSH, CDR2 LQKENI. This CDR3 is CASSPPGRINEEKLFF. The CDR3 DNA reads TGTGCCAGCTCACCTCCTGGACGGATTAATGAAGAAAAACTGTTTTTT.

With regard to this clonotype: Possible read error: a much larger clone is one base away. This chain joins TRBV6-1 and TRBJ1-1, with D perhaps matching TRBD1 (5 bases). The CDR3 totals 13 residues. Deletions cut 8 bases from V and 1 base from J, with 11 bases between. The V gene's germline CDR1 is MNHNS and CDR2 SASEGT. As DNA, the CDR3 is TGTGCCAGCGGTGCCGGGACGAACACTGAAGCTTTCTTT. Its protein is CASGAGTNTEAFF.

This clonotype was recorded many times. The chain carries TRBV28 and TRBJ2-7; D may correspond to TRBD1 or TRBD2 (5 bases each). Trimming cost V 7 bases and J 2 bases, with 12 bases left between them. Germline loops: CDR1 MDHEN, CDR2 SYDVKM. The CDR3 totals 13 residues. The DNA for the CDR3 is TGTGCCAGCACCCGGGGCCCTCCCTACGAGCAGTACTTC. Translation: CASTRGPPYEQYF.

This clonotype showed up many times. The rearrangement joins TRBV20-1 to TRBJ2-5; TRBD2 matches 8 bases. Germline CDR1 and CDR2: DFQATT and SNEGSKA (reference sequence). The CDR3 runs 20 residues. The ends lost 0 bases at V and 4 bases at J; junction bases unmatched: 22. As DNA, the CDR3 is TGCAGTGCTAGAGATTCGTTGGGGGCCAGGGTAGCGGGACCTGGAGAGACCCAGTACTTC. Encoded protein: CSARDSLGARVAGPGETQYF.

Only a few counts were recorded for this clonotype. The genes are TRBV6-1 and TRBJ2-7; 12 positions agree with TRBD2. Germline CDR1 reads MNHNS; CDR2 reads SASEGT. V shed 6 bases and J 6 bases; nucleotides not matched to a gene: 9. The CDR3 has 15 residues. The CDR3, as DNA: TGTGCCAGCAGCCCTAGACTAGCGGGAGAAAGCGAGCAGTACTTC. This translates into CASSPRLAGESEQYF.

This clonotype rates as large. The CDR3 DNA is TGTGCCAGCAGTTCTATATATTTCAGCCCGGTTCACAGGGGGGGGAATGAGCAGTTCTTC. Amino acid sequence: CASSSIYFSPVHRGGNEQFF. The gene calls are TRBV27 and TRBJ2-1, with D perhaps matching TRBD1 (8 bases). The CDR3 covers 20 residues. The germline V and J ends were trimmed by 4 bases and 7 bases, with 32 bases remaining between them. Looked up from germline, CDR1 is MNHEY and CDR2 is SMNVEV (reference sequence).

This clonotype was detected many times. The chain is built from TRBV30 and TRBJ2-2; 8 positions match TRBD2. Looked up from germline, CDR1 is GTSNPN and CDR2 is SVGIG (reference sequence). V lost 2 bases and J lost 7; bases outside the gene matches: 3. The CDR3 has 13 amino acids. The CDR3 loop reads CAWSPSGGGELFF. The CDR3 DNA is TGTGCCTGGAGTCCCAGCGGGGGCGGGGAGCTGTTTTTT.

This clonotype showed up many times. V gene TRBV20-1 combines with J gene TRBJ2-7; tentative D call: TRBD2 (5 bases). This CDR3 contains 17 residues. Trimming left V 3 bases short and J 2 bases short, with 23 bases between. Looked up from germline, CDR1 is DFQATT and CDR2 is SNEGSKA (reference sequence). The CDR3 sequence is CSARDWRGPMMTYEQYF. The CDR3 nucleotides read TGCAGTGCTAGGGATTGGAGAGGGCCAATGATGACCTACGAGCAGTACTTC.

The DNA of the CDR3 is TGTGCCAGTAGCCCCCCAATAACTTTCTCTGGGGCCAACGTCCTGACTTTC. Protein: CASSPPITFSGANVLTF. The chain uses TRBV19 and TRBJ2-6; no reliable D call. V lost 6 bases, J lost 0 bases, and 15 bases lay in between. Germline V gives CDR1 LNHDA, CDR2 SQIVND (reference sequence). This CDR3 comprises 17 residues.

With regard to this clonotype: This may arise from a read error, as a much more abundant clone is one base away. The chain joins TRBV5-6 to TRBJ2-3, with D perhaps matching TRBD1 (5 bases). The germline V and J ends were trimmed by 0 bases and 8 bases, with 13 bases remaining between them. This CDR3 is built from 14 residues. Germline CDR1 is SGHDT and CDR2 is YYEEEE. Written as DNA, the CDR3 is TGTGCCAGCAGCTTGGGTCGCAGGGCAGGTACGCAGTATTTT. The encoded protein is CASSLGRRAGTQYF.

In this sample, this clonotype turned up many times. CDR3 amino acids: CASSWTAQGDTEAFF. The CDR3 DNA reads TGTGCCAGCAGTTGGACCGCCCAGGGAGACACTGAAGCTTTCTTT. This chain uses TRBV27 with TRBJ1-1; TRBD1 might be the D (5 bases). Looked up from germline, CDR1 is MNHEY and CDR2 is SMNVEV (reference sequence). CDR3 length: 15 amino acids. Trimming cost V 4 bases and J 3 bases, with 15 bases left between them.

This clonotype was counted many times. This sequence joins TRBV6-2 or TRBV6-3 and TRBJ2-7; D could derive from TRBD1 or TRBD2 (5 bases each). Germline lookup yields CDR1 MNHEY and CDR2 SVGEGT. The CDR3 totals 13 residues. The V and J ends lost 6 bases and 7 bases respectively, with 16 bases between them. In DNA, the CDR3 is TGTGCCAGCAGCCCAGGGACGGTGGCGGAGCAGTACTTC. This translates into CASSPGTVAEQYF.

This clonotype was seen repeatedly, ten times or more. This chain links TRBV3-1 with TRBJ2-7; D remains unclear. Germline V lookup: CDR1 LGHDT, CDR2 YNNKEL (reference sequence). With 1 base removed from V and 4 bases from J, the gap between germline ends came to 5 bases. The CDR3 runs 12 residues. The CDR3 nucleotides read TGTGCCAGCAGCCAAGGCAGTTACGAGCAGTACTTC. Its translation is CASSQGSYEQYF.

This clonotype came up many times. The chain carries TRBV28 and TRBJ1-5, with D unclear. Deletions cut 8 bases from V and 3 bases from J, with 14 bases between. The CDR3 is 14 residues long. Germline V gene sequence: CDR1 MDHEN, CDR2 SYDVKM. The CDR3 here is CASRPLSLNQPQHF. The CDR3 DNA reads TGTGCCAGCCGCCCCCTGTCTCTCAATCAGCCCCAGCATTTT.

This clonotype was detected ten times or more. The chain uses TRBV5-1 and TRBJ2-7, with TRBD1 identical over 8 bases. Unmatched junction bases numbered 13, after V lost 4 bases and J lost 4 bases. Per the germline V gene, CDR1 is SGHRS and CDR2 is YFSETQ. CDR3 length: 16 amino acids. CDR3 residues: CASSPSGTGELYEQYF. CDR3 bases: TGCGCCAGCAGCCCTTCCGGGACAGGAGAACTATACGAGCAGTACTTC.

This clonotype occurred a few times. The chain links TRBV4-1 to TRBJ2-1, with D perhaps given as TRBD1 or TRBD2 (5 bases each). Per the germline V gene, CDR1 is MGHRA and CDR2 is YSYEKL. This CDR3 contains 13 residues. V lost 4 bases to trimming and J lost 8 bases, with 12 bases between them. The CDR3: CASSPPLGDEQFF. The CDR3 DNA is TGCGCCAGCAGCCCCCCTTTGGGGGATGAGCAGTTCTTC.

The sample holds many counts of this clonotype. The chain employs TRBV5-1 and TRBJ2-2; unclear D gene. Trimming left V 0 bases short and J 3 bases short, with 9 bases between. The CDR3 is made up of 15 amino acids. Germline assignment: CDR1 SGHRS and CDR2 YFSETQ. The CDR3 DNA reads TGCGCCAGCAGCTTGGGAAGGGCTGACACCGGGGAGCTGTTTTTT. Translating it yields CASSLGRADTGELFF.

This clonotype occurred a few times. The chain combines TRBV9 with TRBJ1-1; perhaps TRBD1 as D (6 bases). Per germline, CDR1 SGDLS and CDR2 YYNGEE. Trimming took off 4 bases at V and 4 bases at J, with 11 bases between the two ends. CDR3 length equals 13 residues. The CDR3 loop reads CASSSRGATEAFF. In DNA, the CDR3 is TGTGCCAGCAGCTCCCGGGGGGCCACTGAAGCTTTCTTT.

This clonotype has ten or more counts. The chain employs TRBV2 and TRBJ2-2; D gene uncertain. Germline CDR1 and CDR2: SNHLY and FYNNEI. The CDR3 extends over 12 amino acids. V lost 2 bases to trimming and J lost 7 bases, with 5 bases between them. The CDR3 is CASSETNGELFF. The CDR3 nucleotides are TGTGCCAGCAGTGAAACTAACGGGGAGCTGTTTTTT.

This clonotype was observed many times. The J gene is TRBJ2-3, the V gene TRBV18; tentative D call: TRBD2 (5 bases). Germline V gene lookup returns CDR1 KGHSH and CDR2 LQKENI. Trimming left V 3 bases short and J 0 bases short, with 13 bases between. The CDR3 is made up of 16 amino acids. CDR3 sequence (DNA): TGTGCCAGCTCACCGACCGGCGGCGGGAGCACAGATACGCAGTATTTT. Amino acid sequence: CASSPTGGGSTDTQYF.

The chain combines TRBV27 with TRBJ1-5, with D possibly TRBD1 on 6 matching bases. The CDR3 contains 14 residues. CDR1 MNHEY and CDR2 SMNVEV come from the germline V gene (reference sequence). Trimming removed 5 bases from V and 0 bases from J, with 8 bases in between. The CDR3 DNA sequence: TGTGCCAGCAGTACACAGGGTAGCAATCAGCCCCAGCATTTT. Translated: CASSTQGSNQPQHF.

In its sample, this clonotype was seen many times. This may come from a read error, since a much larger clone is one base off. This chain links TRBV28 with TRBJ2-1, with TRBD2 matching over 8 bases. This CDR3 comprises 16 residues. CDR1 and CDR2 from the germline V gene are MDHEN and SYDVKM. Here the CDR3 DNA reads TGTGCCAGCAGTTTATCGGGACTAGGAGCCTACAATAAGCAGTTCTTC. Its translation: CASSLSGLGAYNKQFF.

This clonotype was picked up many times. The chain couples TRBV20-1 to TRBJ2-7; D remains unclear. CDR1 is DFQATT and CDR2 is SNEGSKA in the germline V gene (reference sequence). There are 11 residues in the CDR3. Trimming removed 5 bases at V and 3 bases at J, with 8 bases between. CDR3 sequence reads: CSASTGYEQYF. The CDR3 nucleotides are TGCAGTGCTTCGACTGGCTACGAGCAGTACTTC.

This clonotype has a count of ten or more. CDR3 nucleotide sequence: TGTGCCACCAGCAGACCGACACGTCCAGATACGCAGTATTTT. Translating it yields CATSRPTRPDTQYF. V is TRBV15 and J is TRBJ2-3; D gene uncertain. V dropped 2 bases and J dropped 4 bases, with 10 bases sitting between them. Germline assignment: CDR1 LNHNV and CDR2 YYDKDF (reference sequence). This CDR3 comprises 14 residues.

This clonotype was seen more than once but under ten times. This could be a read error, since a much larger clone is one nucleotide away. The gene calls are TRBV18 and TRBJ1-1; 7 nucleotides line up with TRBD1. The CDR3 runs 15 residues. CDR1 is KGHSH and CDR2 is LQKENI in the germline V gene. CDR3 residues: CVSSPPGQQNTEAFF. CDR3 DNA: TGTGTCAGCTCACCACCGGGACAGCAGAACACTGAAGCTTTCTTT.

There are a few counts of this clonotype. The chain joins TRBV27 to TRBJ2-2; TRBD1 agrees at 7 bases. Germline V gene sequence: CDR1 MNHEY, CDR2 SMNVEV (reference sequence). This CDR3 region has 15 residues. V lost 5 bases and J lost 6; bases outside the gene matches: 9. The CDR3 region is CASSPWSQGAGELFF. The DNA of the CDR3 is TGTGCCAGCAGTCCCTGGAGTCAGGGGGCCGGGGAGCTGTTTTTT.

This clonotype was counted at least ten times. The chain combines TRBV7-3 with TRBJ2-3, with TRBD2 matching 10 bases. The CDR3 extends over 19 amino acids. Germline V gene sequence: CDR1 SGHTA, CDR2 FQGTGA. The J segment lost 6 bases and the V segment lost 2 bases, leaving 17 bases of the junction unmatched. The CDR3 spells CASSLWVGGPSSGSDTQYF. CDR3 bases: TGTGCCAGCAGCTTATGGGTCGGGGGTCCTTCTAGCGGGAGCGATACGCAGTATTTT. Together with reference TRBV7-3 and TRBJ2-3, the CDR3 gives the full variable domain: GAGVSQTPSNKVTEKGKYVELRCDPISGHTALYWYRQSLGQGPEFLIYFQGTGAADDSGLPNDRFFAVRPEGSVSTLKIQRTERGDSAVYLCASSLWVGGPSSGSDTQYFGPGTRLTVL.

This clonotype showed up many times. The V and J genes are TRBV2 and TRBJ1-2; D is perhaps TRBD1 (6 bases). Germline CDR1 and CDR2: SNHLY and FYNNEI. The CDR3 sequence is 14 residues long. Trimming shortened V by 6 bases and J by 2 bases, and 13 bases separated the two germline ends. CDR3: CASRGDTPNYGYTF. The CDR3 coding sequence is TGTGCCAGCAGGGGGGACACCCCAAACTATGGCTACACCTTC.